This TCR beta chain originates from a study of control samples from healthy donors and cancer patients. The method was immunoSEQ multiplex PCR; TCRdb's version includes in-frame clones alone and lacks a portion of them. The data contain about 95,000 clones, about 85% of them singletons. This CDR3 comprises 15 residues. V shed 4 bases and J shed 8 bases, with 18 bases lying between them. Germline CDR1 LGHDT, CDR2 YNNKEL (reference sequence). The sequencing input was blood. The TCR originated in a man younger than 45 in good health. V gene TRBV3-1 (or the pseudogene TRBV3-2) combines with J gene TRBJ2-1; D is tentatively TRBD1 or TRBD2 (5 bases each). The CDR3 nucleotides read TGTGCCAGCAGCCTGATCCCGGGACGTGGCGATGAGCAGTTCTTC. Translated: CASSLIPGRGDEQFF.